The 26 T cell receptor beta chains below were found in one sample sequenced in a study of Ad26.COV2.S vaccination and SARS-CoV-2 variants. The treatment is: approximately 18 received Ad26.COV2.S at low or high dose, single or two shots; 5 received placebo; per-sample allocation not given. Sampling occurred on day 63 after the first vaccine or placebo injection. Clones were sequenced by immunoSEQ multiplex PCR, and TCRdb holds only the in-frame ones, with some missing. The table lists approximately 460,000 clones, approximately 90% of them singletons. The starting material was peripheral blood, obtained in a trial of Ad26.COV2.S vaccine versus placebo. Source of these receptors: a person between 18 and 65 years old who received the Ad26.COV2.S COVID-19 vaccine or a placebo.

In this sample, this clone turned up once. The rearrangement links TRBV3-1 (or the pseudogene TRBV3-2) to TRBJ1-4, with D unresolved. From germline, CDR1 is LGHDT and CDR2 YNNKEL (reference sequence). The CDR3 totals 15 residues. Trimming left V 4 bases short and J 4 bases short, with 13 bases between. The CDR3, as DNA: TGTGCCAGCAGCCGCCAGGTGTACGGTAATGAAAAACTGTTTTTT. Translated, it gives CASSRQVYGNEKLFF.

In this sample, this clone turned up once. The V gene is TRBV6-5, the J gene TRBJ2-7, with D perhaps matching TRBD1 or TRBD2 (5 bases each). The ends were cut back, 0 bases at V and 6 bases at J, with 15 bases in the middle. The CDR3 spans 15 residues. The germline V gene encodes CDR1 MNHEY and CDR2 SVGAGI. CDR3 in DNA: TGTGCCAGCAGTTACTCGGGGACGCCCTACGGCGAGCAGTACTTC. As protein: CASSYSGTPYGEQYF.

The gene calls are TRBV6-6 and TRBJ1-6; D is undetermined. The CDR3 consists of 16 residues. V gave up 6 bases and J gave up 5 bases, with 17 bases separating them. From germline, CDR1 is MNHNY and CDR2 SVGAGI (reference sequence). CDR3 sequence: CASSRVVGSHNSPLHF. The DNA for the CDR3 is TGTGCCAGCAGCCGAGTAGTGGGGTCCCATAATTCACCCCTCCACTTT.

This chain's CDR3 is CASSQQGGNEQFF. CDR3 nucleotides: TGTGCCAGCAGCCAGCAGGGCGGGAATGAGCAGTTCTTC. V usage is TRBV3-1 (or the pseudogene TRBV3-2) and J usage is TRBJ2-1; D is possibly TRBD1 or TRBD2 (5 bases each). The length of the CDR3 is 13 residues. Germline CDR1 and CDR2: LGHDT and YNNKEL (reference sequence). V was cut by 3 bases and J by 7 bases, with 10 bases left in between.

The V gene is TRBV7-9, the J gene TRBJ1-4; D is perhaps TRBD1 (5 bases). Germline-derived CDR1 and CDR2 are SEHNR and FQNEAQ (reference sequence). This CDR3 contains 15 residues. The germline V and J ends were trimmed by 5 bases and 0 bases, with 10 bases remaining between them. The CDR3: CASSRWTTTNEKLFF. CDR3 DNA: TGTGCCAGCAGCCGGTGGACAACAACTAATGAAAAACTGTTTTTT.

This clone was found once. This rearrangement joins TRBV5-1 to TRBJ2-1; D unclear. CDR1 is SGHRS, CDR2 YFSETQ, per germline. CDR3 size: 13 residues. V shed 4 bases and J shed 6 bases, with 11 bases lying between them. In DNA, the CDR3 is TGCGCCAGCAGCCTAGGTGCTCCCAATGAGCAGTTCTTC. Translated: CASSLGAPNEQFF. Together with reference TRBV5-1 and TRBJ2-1, the CDR3 gives the full variable domain: KAGVTQTPRYLIKTRGQQVTLSCSPISGHRSVSWYQQTPGQGLQFLFEYFSETQRNKGNFPGRFSGRQFSNSRSEMNVSTLELGDSALYLCASSLGAPNEQFFGPGTRLTVL.

This rearrangement joins TRBV5-4 to TRBJ2-1; no clear D. The CDR3 totals 16 residues. Trimming removed 2 bases from V and 0 bases from J, with 12 bases in between. Germline V gene data show CDR1 as SGHNT and CDR2 as YYREEE (reference sequence). The CDR3 loop reads CASSFRRLDSYNEQFF. In DNA, the CDR3 is TGTGCCAGCAGCTTTAGGCGACTTGACTCCTACAATGAGCAGTTCTTC. The full variable domain, its missing parts supplied by reference TRBV5-4 and TRBJ2-1, is ETGVTQSPTHLIKTRGQQVTLRCSSQSGHNTVSWYQQALGQGPQFIFQYYREEENGRGNFPPRFSGLQFPNYSSELNVNALELDDSALYLCASSFRRLDSYNEQFFGPGTRLTVL.

The chain combines TRBV3-1 (or the pseudogene TRBV3-2) with TRBJ1-1; D is uncertain. Between the trimmed V and J ends, which lost 1 base and 5 bases, there was a span of 17 bases. Germline loops: CDR1 LGHDT, CDR2 YNNKEL (reference sequence). This CDR3 is 16 amino acids long. The CDR3 region has the DNA TGTGCCAGCAGCCAAGGATTGGGCCCGGCGAGGACTGAAGCTTTCTTT. This translates into CASSQGLGPARTEAFF.

The chain combines TRBV7-9 with TRBJ2-7; TRBD1 might be the D (5 bases). CDR1 SEHNR and CDR2 FQNEAQ come from the germline V gene (reference sequence). CDR3 length equals 15 residues. V was cut by 1 base and J by 3 bases, with 13 bases left in between. The CDR3 here is CASSLGRKTDYEQYF. The DNA of the CDR3 is TGTGCCAGCAGCTTAGGGCGGAAGACAGACTACGAGCAGTACTTC.

The V gene is TRBV9, the J gene TRBJ2-1; possible D gene TRBD2, 6 bases. This CDR3 comprises 17 residues. The V and J ends lost 0 bases and 8 bases respectively, with 21 bases between them. Germline-derived CDR1 and CDR2 are SGDLS and YYNGEE. CDR3 sequence (DNA): TGTGCCAGCAGCGTAGGCATCACGGGGGACCCTCCGGATGAGCAGTTCTTC. Translated, it gives CASSVGITGDPPDEQFF.

This rearrangement joins TRBV7-8 to TRBJ1-5; D perhaps matches TRBD1 (5 bases). Trimming pared 2 bases from V and 0 bases from J, leaving 20 bases between. The germline CDR1 and CDR2 sequences are SGHVS and FQNEAQ. This CDR3 spans 19 amino acids. This CDR3 reads CASSLRAGGQVPSNQPQHF. The CDR3 coding sequence is TGTGCCAGCAGCTTAAGGGCAGGAGGACAAGTTCCTAGCAATCAGCCCCAGCATTTT.

This chain links TRBV4-2 with TRBJ2-5; tentative D call: TRBD2 (5 bases). Germline lookup yields CDR1 LGHNA and CDR2 YNFKEQ. V gave up 3 bases and J gave up 1 base, with 9 bases separating them. The CDR3 extends over 14 amino acids. CDR3 in DNA: TGTGCCAGCAGCCACCCAGGAGGCCAAGAGACCCAGTACTTC. The encoded protein is CASSHPGGQETQYF.

V usage is TRBV20-1 and J usage is TRBJ2-1; 12 bases are a match to TRBD2. Germline loops: CDR1 DFQATT, CDR2 SNEGSKA (reference sequence). Germline trimming cut 3 bases from V and 2 bases from J; bases unmatched to any gene: 8. The CDR3 length is 17 residues. CDR3 sequence (DNA): TGCAGTGCTAGTTCAGTGACTAGCGGGAGCCCCTACAATGAGCAGTTCTTC. Translating gives CSASSVTSGSPYNEQFF.

CDR3 amino acids: CASSPSEVSRVRAFF. In DNA form, the CDR3 reads TGTGCCAGCTCACCATCGGAGGTTTCCAGGGTGCGTGCTTTCTTT. The V gene is TRBV18, the J gene TRBJ1-1; perhaps TRBD1 as D (5 bases). The CDR3 covers 15 residues. Germline CDR1 and CDR2: KGHSH and LQKENI. Trimming shortened V by 2 bases and J by 11 bases, and 21 bases separated the two germline ends.

This chain joins TRBV9 and TRBJ1-2; TRBD1 aligns across 7 bases. CDR3 length equals 15 residues. The ends lost 6 bases at V and 5 bases at J; junction bases unmatched: 13. Germline V gene sequence: CDR1 SGDLS, CDR2 YYNGEE. In nucleotides, the CDR3 is TGTGCCAGCACCAGGGGGGCAGGGATCGGGTATGGCTACACCTTC. Translating it yields CASTRGAGIGYGYTF.

The chain recombines TRBV5-1 with TRBJ2-3; no clear D. The V gene's germline CDR1 is SGHRS and CDR2 YFSETQ. Trimming took off 0 bases at V and 3 bases at J, with 8 bases between the two ends. CDR3 length: 14 residues. Written as DNA, the CDR3 is TGCGCCAGCAGCTTGGAGCCCTTGACAGATACGCAGTATTTT. Amino acid sequence: CASSLEPLTDTQYF.

The V and J genes are TRBV3-1 (or the pseudogene TRBV3-2) and TRBJ1-2, with D perhaps TRBD1 (6 bases). CDR3 length: 17 residues. Germline assignment: CDR1 LGHDT and CDR2 YNNKEL (reference sequence). V was cut by 1 base and J by 5 bases, with 20 bases left in between. The chain's CDR3 is CASSQGSGQGKLYGYTF. The CDR3 bases are TGTGCCAGCAGCCAAGGATCGGGTCAGGGGAAACTGTATGGCTACACCTTC.

The V call is TRBV7-9, the J call TRBJ2-1; perhaps D is TRBD1 or TRBD2 (6 bases each). Germline loops: CDR1 SEHNR, CDR2 FQNEAQ (reference sequence). The CDR3 spans 16 residues. Deletions cut 4 bases from V and 3 bases from J, with 16 bases between. The CDR3 loop reads CASSSWAGQHYNEQFF. The CDR3 nucleotides read TGTGCCAGCAGCTCATGGGCGGGACAACACTACAATGAGCAGTTCTTC.

The J gene is TRBJ1-5, the V gene TRBV4-2; 11 bases are shared with TRBD1. This CDR3 is built from 18 residues. Germline-derived CDR1 and CDR2 are LGHNA and YNFKEQ. V was pared by 4 bases and J by 0 bases, with 8 bases of the junction left unmatched. The CDR3 here is CASSPLGQGDHSNQPQHF. The CDR3 DNA reads TGTGCCAGCAGCCCGTTGGGACAGGGGGACCATAGCAATCAGCCCCAGCATTTT.

The chain carries TRBV4-2 and TRBJ2-7, with 7 bases aligning to TRBD1. CDR1 and CDR2 from the germline V gene are LGHNA and YNFKEQ. The CDR3 is 13 amino acids. Germline trimming cut 2 bases from V and 5 bases from J; bases unmatched to any gene: 3. The chain's CDR3 is CASSQRQGDEQYF. In nucleotides, the CDR3 is TGTGCCAGCAGCCAAAGACAGGGCGACGAGCAGTACTTC.

In its sample, this clone was seen a few times. Distinct nucleotide sequences in the sample also encode this CDR3. The chain's CDR3 is CASSFRGNTIYF. CDR3 DNA: TGTGCCAGCAGTTTTAGGGGAAACACCATATATTTT. The gene calls are TRBV28 and TRBJ1-3; D unresolved. V lost 3 bases and J lost 4, with 4 bases in between. CDR1 MDHEN and CDR2 SYDVKM come from the germline V gene. The CDR3 loop spans 12 amino acids.

This clone was picked up one time. The gene calls are TRBV28 and TRBJ1-6, with 7 bases matching TRBD1. The CDR3 is 16 amino acids. Per the germline V gene, CDR1 is MDHEN and CDR2 is SYDVKM. V was pared by 7 bases and J by 2 bases, with 8 bases of the junction left unmatched. The CDR3 sequence is CASTLTQGPYNSPLHF. The CDR3 region has the DNA TGTGCCAGCACATTAACACAGGGGCCCTATAATTCACCCCTCCACTTT.

This chain links TRBV3-1 (or the pseudogene TRBV3-2) with TRBJ2-1, with D possibly TRBD2 on 5 matching bases. CDR3 length equals 13 residues. V was cut by 7 bases and J by 6 bases, with 13 bases left in between. The germline CDR1 and CDR2 sequences are LGHDT and YNNKEL (reference sequence). This CDR3 reads CASTAGLINEQFF. In DNA form, the CDR3 reads TGTGCCAGCACCGCAGGACTCATCAATGAGCAGTTCTTC.

The chain employs TRBV7-9 and TRBJ2-5; 9 nucleotides line up with TRBD1. The CDR3 is 15 residues long. V shed 5 bases, J shed 2 bases, and the junction held 6 bases outside the gene matches. Per the germline V gene, CDR1 is SEHNR and CDR2 is FQNEAQ (reference sequence). The CDR3 is CASSGTGTLQETQYF. The CDR3, as DNA: TGTGCCAGCAGCGGGACAGGGACCCTGCAAGAGACCCAGTACTTC.

The rearrangement joins TRBV5-6 to TRBJ1-2; D unresolved. CDR1 is SGHDT, CDR2 YYEEEE, per germline. The germline V and J ends were trimmed by 0 bases and 2 bases, with 5 bases remaining between them. The CDR3 loop spans 13 amino acids. In DNA, the CDR3 is TGTGCCAGCAGCTTGGACGGAAACTATGGCTACACCTTC. This codes for CASSLDGNYGYTF.

The chain is built from TRBV5-1 and TRBJ1-4; maybe TRBD1 (6 bases). The CDR3 length is 15 residues. CDR1 and CDR2 (germline): SGHRS, YFSETQ. V lost 4 bases to trimming and J lost 2 bases, with 12 bases between them. The chain's CDR3 is CASSPAGATNEKLFF. In DNA, the CDR3 is TGCGCCAGCAGCCCCGCAGGGGCTACTAATGAAAAACTGTTTTTT.